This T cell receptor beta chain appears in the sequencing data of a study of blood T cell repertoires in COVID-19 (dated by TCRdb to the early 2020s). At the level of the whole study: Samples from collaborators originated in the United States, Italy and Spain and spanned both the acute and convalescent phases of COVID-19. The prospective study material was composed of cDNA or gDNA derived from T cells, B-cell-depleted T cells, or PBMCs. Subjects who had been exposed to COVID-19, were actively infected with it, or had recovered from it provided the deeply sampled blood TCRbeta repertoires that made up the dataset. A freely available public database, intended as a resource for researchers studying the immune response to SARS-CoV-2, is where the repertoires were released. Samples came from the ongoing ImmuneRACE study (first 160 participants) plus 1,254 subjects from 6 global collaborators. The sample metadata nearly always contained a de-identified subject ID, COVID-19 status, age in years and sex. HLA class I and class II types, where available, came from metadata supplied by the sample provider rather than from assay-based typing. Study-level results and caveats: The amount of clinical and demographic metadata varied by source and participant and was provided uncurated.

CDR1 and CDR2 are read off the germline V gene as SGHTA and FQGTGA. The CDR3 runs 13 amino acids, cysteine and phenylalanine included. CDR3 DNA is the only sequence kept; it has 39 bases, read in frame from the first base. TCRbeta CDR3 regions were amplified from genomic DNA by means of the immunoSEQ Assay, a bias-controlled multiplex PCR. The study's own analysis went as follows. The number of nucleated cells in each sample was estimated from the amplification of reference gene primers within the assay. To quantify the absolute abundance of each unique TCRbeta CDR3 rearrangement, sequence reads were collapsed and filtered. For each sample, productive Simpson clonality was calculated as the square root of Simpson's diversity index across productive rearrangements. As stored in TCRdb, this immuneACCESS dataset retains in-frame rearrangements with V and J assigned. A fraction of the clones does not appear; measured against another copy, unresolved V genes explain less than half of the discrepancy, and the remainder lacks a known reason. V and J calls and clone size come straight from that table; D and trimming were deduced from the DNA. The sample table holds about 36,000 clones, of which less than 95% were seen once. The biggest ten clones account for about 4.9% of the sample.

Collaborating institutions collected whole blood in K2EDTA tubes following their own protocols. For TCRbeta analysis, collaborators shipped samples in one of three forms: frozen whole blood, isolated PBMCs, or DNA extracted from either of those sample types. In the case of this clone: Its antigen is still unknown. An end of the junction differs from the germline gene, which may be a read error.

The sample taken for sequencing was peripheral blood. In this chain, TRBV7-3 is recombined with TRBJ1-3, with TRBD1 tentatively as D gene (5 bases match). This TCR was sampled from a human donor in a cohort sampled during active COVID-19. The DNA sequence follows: TGTGCCGGCAGCTCGGACACCGGAAACACCATATATTTT. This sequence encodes CAGSSDTGNTIYF. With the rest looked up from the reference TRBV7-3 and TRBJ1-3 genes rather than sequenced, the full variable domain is GAGVSQTPSNKVTEKGKYVELRCDPISGHTALYWYRQSLGQGPEFLIYFQGTGAADDSGLPNDRFFAVRPEGSVSTLKIQRTERGDSAVYLCAGSSDTGNTIYFGEGSWLTVV.